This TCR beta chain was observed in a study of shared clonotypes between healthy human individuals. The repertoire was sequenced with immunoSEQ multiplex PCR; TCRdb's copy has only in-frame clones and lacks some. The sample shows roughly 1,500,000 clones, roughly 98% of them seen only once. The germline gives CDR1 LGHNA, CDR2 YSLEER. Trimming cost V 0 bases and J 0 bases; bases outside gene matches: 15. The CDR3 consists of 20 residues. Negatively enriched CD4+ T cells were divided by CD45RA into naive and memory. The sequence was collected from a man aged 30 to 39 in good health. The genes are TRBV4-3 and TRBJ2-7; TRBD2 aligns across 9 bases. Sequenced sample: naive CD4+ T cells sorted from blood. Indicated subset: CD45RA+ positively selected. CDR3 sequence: CASSQDNGVAGAYPSYEQYF. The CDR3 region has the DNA TGCGCCAGCAGCCAAGATAATGGGGTAGCGGGAGCTTACCCCTCCTACGAGCAGTACTTC.